The rows below give T cell receptor beta chains drawn from one sample of a study of CD8+ T cells in alopecia areata. Clones were sequenced by immunoSEQ multiplex PCR, and TCRdb holds only the in-frame ones, with some missing. This sample has about 120,000 clones, with roughly 50% found just once. Here the sequenced sample was CD8+ T cells sorted from blood, taken at week 4, from a patient treated with tofacitinib. These receptors were collected from a human donor with alopecia areata. CDR3s include the opening cysteine and the closing phenylalanine or tryptophan. Each record gives: CDR3 protein, CDR3 DNA, J gene, D gene, clone size, V gene. A D gene is named only where the DNA matches it firmly. Clone size appears in some rows only: once, few, many, or a class for an expanded clone.

CDR3: CASSFGGDAAYNEQFF
DNA: TGTGCCAGCAGTTTTGGGGGGGACGCAGCCTACAATGAGCAGTTCTTC
J: TRBJ2-1
D: TRBD2
size: -
V: TRBV27

CDR3: CASSLLRGRRGEKLFF
DNA: TGTGCCAGCAGCTTGTTGAGGGGGCGCAGGGGTGAAAAACTGTTTTTT
J: TRBJ1-4
D: TRBD1
size: -
V: TRBV5-6

CDR3: CAAKGWGALNEQYF
DNA: TGTGCCGCCAAGGGTTGGGGGGCCTTAAACGAGCAGTACTTC
J: TRBJ2-7
D: -
size: -
V: TRBV28

CDR3: CASSILQETQYF
DNA: TGTGCCAGCAGCATCCTACAAGAGACCCAGTACTTC
J: TRBJ2-5
D: -
size: -
V: TRBV13

CDR3: CASSFFRKREQYF
DNA: TGTGCCAGCAGCTTCTTTCGGAAGCGCGAGCAGTACTTC
J: TRBJ2-7
D: -
size: -
V: TRBV13

CDR3: CASSWGTGESKQYF
DNA: TGTGCCAGCAGTTGGGGGACAGGGGAGTCCAAGCAGTACTTC
J: TRBJ2-7
D: TRBD1
size: few
V: TRBV27

CDR3: CASSPRTGSYEQYF
DNA: TGCGCCAGCAGCCCGAGGACAGGGTCCTACGAGCAGTACTTC
J: TRBJ2-7
D: TRBD1
size: -
V: TRBV4-1

CDR3: CASSAHRVGETQYF
DNA: TGTGCCAGCAGCGCCCACAGGGTCGGGGAGACCCAGTACTTC
J: TRBJ2-5
D: -
size: -
V: TRBV9

CDR3: CASSSGLAGDQETQYF
DNA: TGTGCCAGCAGTTCAGGACTAGCGGGGGACCAAGAGACCCAGTACTTC
J: TRBJ2-5
D: TRBD2
size: -
V: TRBV28

CDR3: CASSLARTGVYDEQFF
DNA: TGTGCCAGCAGCTTAGCGAGGACAGGGGTTTACGATGAGCAGTTCTTC
J: TRBJ2-1
D: TRBD1
size: -
V: TRBV7-2

CDR3: CAWSVRASDRLNTEAFF
DNA: TGTGCCTGGAGTGTAAGGGCCTCGGACAGACTGAACACTGAAGCTTTCTTT
J: TRBJ1-1
D: -
size: -
V: TRBV30

CDR3: CASSLGTATDGYTF
DNA: TGTGCCAGCAGCTTAGGGACAGCCACTGATGGCTACACCTTC
J: TRBJ1-2
D: -
size: -
V: TRBV7-9

CDR3: CAWNYESEQYF
DNA: TGTGCCTGGAACTACGAGAGCGAGCAGTACTTC
J: TRBJ2-7
D: -
size: -
V: TRBV30

CDR3: CAWSPGTSGGLWQFF
DNA: TGTGCCTGGAGTCCTGGGACTAGCGGGGGGTTGTGGCAGTTCTTC
J: TRBJ2-1
D: TRBD2
size: -
V: TRBV30

CDR3: CASRPGGYNEQFF
DNA: TGTGCCAGCAGACCGGGCGGCTACAATGAGCAGTTCTTC
J: TRBJ2-1
D: -
size: -
V: TRBV2

CDR3: CSVLTDNYGYTF
DNA: TGCAGCGTACTGACAGACAACTATGGCTACACCTTC
J: TRBJ1-2
D: -
size: -
V: TRBV29-1

CDR3: CASSRDRSGNEQFF
DNA: TGTGCCAGCTCAAGGGACAGATCGGGCAATGAGCAGTTCTTC
J: TRBJ2-1
D: TRBD1
size: once
V: TRBV18

CDR3: CSVARASGELFF
DNA: TGCAGCGTTGCCAGGGCTTCCGGGGAGCTGTTTTTT
J: TRBJ2-2
D: -
size: few
V: TRBV29-1

CDR3: CASSPGIGTAKTPTQYF
DNA: TGTGCCAGCAGCCCGGGGATCGGGACAGCTAAAACTCCTACGCAGTATTTT
J: TRBJ2-3
D: TRBD1
size: -
V: TRBV5-4

CDR3: CATSATSGGINEQFF
DNA: TGTGCCACCAGCGCCACTAGCGGGGGGATAAATGAGCAGTTCTTC
J: TRBJ2-1
D: TRBD2
size: -
V: TRBV15

CDR3: CASSLGTYRDRGQTDTQYF
DNA: TGTGCCAGCAGCTTAGGCACATACCGGGACAGGGGGCAGACAGATACGCAGTATTTT
J: TRBJ2-3
D: TRBD1
size: -
V: TRBV7-2

CDR3: CAIWTEGAQGEQFF
DNA: TGTGCCATCTGGACAGAGGGGGCCCAGGGTGAGCAGTTCTTC
J: TRBJ2-1
D: TRBD1
size: -
V: TRBV10-3

CDR3: CASRTDGWNQPQHF
DNA: TGTGCCAGTAGGACCGATGGTTGGAATCAGCCCCAGCATTTT
J: TRBJ1-5
D: -
size: -
V: TRBV19

CDR3: CASSYSSGANVLTF
DNA: TGTGCCAGCAGCTACAGCTCTGGGGCCAACGTCCTGACTTTC
J: TRBJ2-6
D: -
size: few
V: TRBV7-9

CDR3: CSVGGKADGYTF
DNA: TGCAGCGTTGGGGGCAAAGCGGATGGCTACACCTTC
J: TRBJ1-2
D: -
size: -
V: TRBV29-1

CDR3: CASRRNTEAFF
DNA: TGTGCCAGCAGGCGGAACACTGAAGCTTTCTTT
J: TRBJ1-1
D: -
size: -
V: TRBV27

CDR3: CSVPDRDEQFF
DNA: TGCAGCGTCCCGGACAGGGATGAGCAGTTCTTC
J: TRBJ2-1
D: TRBD1
size: few
V: TRBV29-1

CDR3: CASSLVSDHYEQYF
DNA: TGTGCCAGCAGCTTAGTGTCCGACCACTACGAGCAGTACTTC
J: TRBJ2-7
D: -
size: -
V: TRBV7-6

CDR3: CASSSQRGTDTQYF
DNA: TGTGCCAGCAGCAGTCAGCGGGGCACAGATACGCAGTATTTT
J: TRBJ2-3
D: -
size: few
V: TRBV28

CDR3: CASSSRTGDGYEQYF
DNA: TGTGCCAGCAGTTCGAGGACAGGGGACGGCTACGAGCAGTACTTC
J: TRBJ2-7
D: TRBD1
size: -
V: TRBV28

CDR3: CAWINGAGGADTEAFF
DNA: TGTGCCTGGATTAACGGAGCAGGGGGCGCCGACACTGAAGCTTTCTTT
J: TRBJ1-1
D: TRBD1
size: -
V: TRBV30

CDR3: CAWSAISGAFF
DNA: TGTGCCTGGAGTGCAATATCGGGGGCTTTCTTT
J: TRBJ1-1
D: -
size: -
V: TRBV30

CDR3: CASSVGRAFF
DNA: TGTGCCAGCAGTGTAGGACGGGCTTTCTTT
J: TRBJ1-1
D: -
size: -
V: TRBV2

CDR3: CSVTDSNTGELFF
DNA: TGCAGCGTGACTGACTCGAACACCGGGGAGCTGTTTTTT
J: TRBJ2-2
D: -
size: few
V: TRBV29-1

CDR3: CASSLTRLTEAFF
DNA: TGTGCCAGCAGCTTGACACGGCTCACTGAAGCTTTCTTT
J: TRBJ1-1
D: -
size: -
V: TRBV5-6

CDR3: CATSPPESGANVLTF
DNA: TGTGCCACCAGCCCGCCGGAATCTGGGGCCAACGTCCTGACTTTC
J: TRBJ2-6
D: -
size: few
V: TRBV15

CDR3: CASTTQADGMNTEAFF
DNA: TGTGCCAGCACCACGCAGGCGGACGGCATGAACACTGAAGCTTTCTTT
J: TRBJ1-1
D: -
size: -
V: TRBV2

CDR3: CASSLGGGRADTQYF
DNA: TGTGCCAGCAGCTTAGGAGGAGGCCGTGCAGATACGCAGTATTTT
J: TRBJ2-3
D: -
size: -
V: TRBV7-6

CDR3: CASSPFLAWEETQYF
DNA: TGTGCCAGCAGCCCATTCCTAGCGTGGGAGGAGACCCAGTACTTC
J: TRBJ2-5
D: -
size: few
V: TRBV6-5

CDR3: CSVVGSSRAPYEQYF
DNA: TGCAGCGTTGTAGGGAGTTCGAGGGCCCCCTACGAGCAGTACTTC
J: TRBJ2-7
D: -
size: few
V: TRBV29-1

CDR3: CSVEGGYEQYF
DNA: TGCAGCGTAGAGGGCGGGTACGAGCAGTACTTC
J: TRBJ2-7
D: -
size: -
V: TRBV29-1

CDR3: CAWSVGTANYGYTF
DNA: TGTGCCTGGAGTGTGGGCACCGCTAACTATGGCTACACCTTC
J: TRBJ1-2
D: -
size: -
V: TRBV30

CDR3: CASSLGAGELFF
DNA: TGTGCCAGCAGCTTAGGGGCCGGGGAGCTGTTTTTT
J: TRBJ2-2
D: -
size: few
V: TRBV7-9

CDR3: CASSLGGYEQYF
DNA: TGTGCCAGCAGTCTGGGGGGTTACGAGCAGTACTTC
J: TRBJ2-7
D: -
size: -
V: TRBV27

CDR3: CASSLRPEAFF
DNA: TGTGCCAGCAGCTTAAGGCCTGAAGCTTTCTTT
J: TRBJ1-1
D: -
size: -
V: TRBV11-2

CDR3: CASSSGNQPQHF
DNA: TGTGCCAGCAGCTCGGGGAATCAGCCCCAGCATTTT
J: TRBJ1-5
D: -
size: -
V: TRBV5-6

CDR3: CASSETPAYNSPLHF
DNA: TGTGCCAGCAGCGAGACACCAGCCTATAATTCACCCCTCCACTTT
J: TRBJ1-6
D: -
size: -
V: TRBV9

CDR3: CALDILNTGELFF
DNA: TGTGCCTTGGACATCCTTAACACCGGGGAGCTGTTTTTT
J: TRBJ2-2
D: -
size: -
V: TRBV30

CDR3: CASSLGTGGPYEQYF
DNA: TGTGCCAGCAGCTTAGGGACAGGGGGACCCTACGAGCAGTACTTC
J: TRBJ2-7
D: TRBD1
size: -
V: TRBV7-2

CDR3: CAISEPIVGQTYEQYF
DNA: TGTGCCATCAGTGAGCCGATCGTAGGACAGACCTACGAGCAGTACTTC
J: TRBJ2-7
D: -
size: -
V: TRBV10-3

CDR3: CSVGGPKGGYTF
DNA: TGCAGCGTTGGTGGGCCCAAAGGCGGCTACACCTTC
J: TRBJ1-2
D: -
size: -
V: TRBV29-1

CDR3: CAWSVGTGPRYEQYF
DNA: TGTGCCTGGAGCGTTGGGACAGGGCCTAGGTACGAGCAGTACTTC
J: TRBJ2-7
D: TRBD1
size: -
V: TRBV30

CDR3: CAWSGGGAQGTQYF
DNA: TGTGCCTGGAGCGGAGGAGGGGCGCAAGGGACCCAGTACTTC
J: TRBJ2-5
D: -
size: few
V: TRBV30

CDR3: CATSSGKTGGGWNQPQHF
DNA: TGTGCCACCAGCTCCGGAAAGACAGGGGGAGGTTGGAATCAGCCCCAGCATTTT
J: TRBJ1-5
D: TRBD1
size: -
V: TRBV15

CDR3: CASSEGGQPQHF
DNA: TGTGCCAGCAGTGAAGGGGGACAGCCCCAGCATTTT
J: TRBJ1-5
D: -
size: few
V: TRBV6-1

CDR3: CASNVRLNYNEQFF
DNA: TGTGCCAGTAACGTGCGGCTCAACTACAATGAGCAGTTCTTC
J: TRBJ2-1
D: -
size: -
V: TRBV19

CDR3: CASSITGQGYEQFF
DNA: TGTGCCAGCAGTATTACTGGACAGGGCTATGAGCAGTTCTTC
J: TRBJ2-1
D: TRBD1
size: -
V: TRBV27

CDR3: CASSPSLVNTEAFF
DNA: TGTGCCAGCAGCCCATCCTTGGTGAACACTGAAGCTTTCTTT
J: TRBJ1-1
D: -
size: once
V: TRBV11-2

CDR3: CASSPRPEESSYNSPLHF
DNA: TGTGCCAGCTCACCAAGGCCGGAGGAGAGCTCCTATAATTCACCCCTCCACTTT
J: TRBJ1-6
D: -
size: -
V: TRBV18

CDR3: CASSSPSGGSGANVLTF
DNA: TGTGCCAGCAGCTCCCCTAGCGGGGGAAGTGGGGCCAACGTCCTGACTTTC
J: TRBJ2-6
D: TRBD2
size: -
V: TRBV13